Described below is a single TCR beta chain sequence and its context. Under the authors' procedure: Cell counts per sample came from amplifying reference gene primers. Sequencing was performed with immunoSEQ multiplex PCR; in TCRdb, only in-frame clones are kept and a portion is missing. The V and J calls and clone size are taken from that table; D and trimming were inferred from the DNA. Found here are roughly 240,000 clones, roughly 86% of them singletons; the top ten hold 3.6%. The junction had 5 bases not matched to a gene; V was cut back by 7 bases and J by 7 bases. This CDR3 spans 13 amino acids. This sample is drawn from a study of blood T cell repertoires in COVID-19. Study-wide context: Sites in the United States, Italy and Spain provided acute and convalescent COVID-19 samples. Sources were T cells, B-cell-depleted T cells, or PBMCs; the material itself was cDNA or gDNA.

Material: peripheral blood. The V call is TRBV23-1, the J call TRBJ1-4, with 8 positions matching TRBD1. TRBV23-1 is filed as an ORF, its function uncertain. This sequence was found in a man younger than 30 with active or convalescent COVID-19. The CDR3 sequence is CASTDRGSEKLFF. In DNA, the CDR3 is TGCGCCAGCACCGACAGGGGAAGTGAAAAACTGTTTTTT.